The 29 T cell receptor beta chains reported below all come from one sample, sequenced in a study of low-dose radiotherapy and immunotherapy resistance in tumors. TRAV- and TRBV-specific primers primed first-strand cDNA, covering alpha and beta chains. For amplifying TCRs, the PCR ran for about 22 cycles with Phusion, which was used together with a constant-region primer and the adapter on the V primers. TCRdb re-called the reads through MiXCR, storing one row per CDR3 protein. The sample includes 15,000 to 20,000 distinct CDR3 sequences, approximately 79% of them seen just once. The receptor source for this set is a human donor with advanced metastatic prostate, ovarian, gallbladder or colorectal cancer (not recorded which). This table probably holds off-target reads from a library built for another chain.

The genes are TRBV15 and TRBJ2-5; 8 nucleotides align to TRBD1. Looked up from germline, CDR1 is LNHNV and CDR2 is YYDKDF (reference sequence). V lost 5 bases, J lost 3 bases, and 8 bases stayed unmatched. This CDR3 contains 15 residues. The CDR3 DNA sequence: TGTGCCACCAGCTCTTCCGGACAGGGAAAAGAGACCCAGTACTTC. Amino acids: CATSSSGQGKETQYF. The full variable domain, rest sourced from reference TRBV15 and TRBJ2-5, is DAMVIQNPRYQVTQFGKPVTLSCSQTLNHNVMYWYQQKSSQAPKLLFHYYDKDFNNEADTPDNFQSRRPNTSFCFLDIRSPGLGDTAMYLCATSSSGQGKETQYFGPGTRLLVL.

V and J are TRBV3-1 and TRBJ2-1, with TRBD2 identical over 12 bases. V was clipped by 0 bases and J by 7 bases; unmatched bases: 7. The CDR3 runs to 17 residues. Germline lookup yields CDR1 LGHDT and CDR2 YNNKEL (reference sequence). For the CDR3, the DNA is TGTGCCAGCAGCCAAGATCTTAGCCTAGCGGGAGGGAATGAGCAGTTCTTC. It codes for CASSQDLSLAGGNEQFF.

V usage is TRBV28 and J usage is TRBJ2-4, with 9 bases identical to TRBD1. Germline assignment: CDR1 MDHEN and CDR2 SYDVKM. After removal of 6 bases from V and 0 bases from J, the junction contained 6 bases not matched to a gene. CDR3 length: 16 amino acids. The DNA of the CDR3 is TGTGCCAGCAGAGGGGACAGGGACCTAGCCAAAAACATTCAGTACTTC. The encoded protein is CASRGDRDLAKNIQYF.

The chain employs TRBV6-2 or TRBV6-3 and TRBJ2-7; D is uncertain. Trimming left V 0 bases short and J 2 bases short, with 14 bases between. CDR1 MNHEY and CDR2 SVGEGT come from the germline V gene. This CDR3 is built from 16 residues. In DNA form, the CDR3 reads TGTGCCAGCAGTTACTCGAGAGGTGGCGGCGCCTACGAGCAGTACTTC. Translated: CASSYSRGGGAYEQYF.

The chain links TRBV15 to TRBJ2-5; no reliable D call. The CDR3 covers 12 residues. Germline V gene lookup returns CDR1 LNHNV and CDR2 YYDKDF (reference sequence). With 1 base removed from V and 2 bases from J, the gap between germline ends came to 2 bases. The CDR3 sequence is CATSRVQETQYF. The DNA of the CDR3 is TGTGCCACCAGCAGAGTACAAGAGACCCAGTACTTC.

This chain's CDR3 is CASSLDPVNTGELFF. CDR3 coding DNA: TGTGCCAGCAGCTTAGACCCGGTTAACACCGGGGAGCTGTTTTTT. The chain joins TRBV7-2 to TRBJ2-2; D is unclear. CDR1 is SGHTA, CDR2 FQGNSA, per germline. The CDR3 is 15 residues long. The V end was cut by 1 base, the J end by 2 bases, with 8 bases between.

This rearrangement joins TRBV28 to TRBJ2-1; 7 positions match TRBD1. Germline V gene lookup returns CDR1 MDHEN and CDR2 SYDVKM. The length of the CDR3 is 15 residues. V trimming: 2 bases; J trimming: 10 bases; junction bases outside the gene matches: 11. In DNA form, the CDR3 reads TGTGCCAGCAGTTTAAGCCTTACAGGGGCAGGAGAGCAGTTCTTC. Protein: CASSLSLTGAGEQFF.

The chain combines TRBV2 with TRBJ2-1, with TRBD2 identical over 7 bases. J was trimmed by 7 bases and V by 0 bases; bases with no gene match: 3. CDR1 SNHLY and CDR2 FYNNEI come from the germline V gene. CDR3 length: 14 amino acids. DNA for the CDR3: TGTGCCAGCAGTGAAGCGGGAGGGAGAAATGAGCAGTTCTTC. Its translation: CASSEAGGRNEQFF.

The chain is built from TRBV11-1 and TRBJ2-1, with no clear D. This CDR3 is 12 amino acids long. V was clipped by 6 bases and J by 9 bases, with 12 bases between them. Germline lookup yields CDR1 SGHAT and CDR2 FQDESV (reference sequence). The CDR3 sequence: CASRTAPGEQFF. The DNA for the CDR3 is TGTGCCAGCAGGACCGCCCCCGGTGAGCAGTTCTTC.

The chain joins TRBV28 to TRBJ1-1; TRBD1 matches at 7 bases. The CDR3 sequence is 14 residues long. Losses at the gene ends were 6 bases for V and 0 bases for J; bases not matched to a gene: 4. Germline V lookup: CDR1 MDHEN, CDR2 SYDVKM. CDR3 DNA: TGTGCCAGCAGAGCAGGGGGTGTGAACACTGAAGCTTTCTTT. It codes for CASRAGGVNTEAFF.

The chain links TRBV9 to TRBJ1-1, with D possibly TRBD1 on 6 matching bases. Trimming stripped 3 bases from V and 7 bases from J, with 10 bases between. This CDR3 comprises 12 residues. Germline V gives CDR1 SGDLS, CDR2 YYNGEE. The DNA of the CDR3 is TGTGCCAGCAGCGGGACAGTGGGTGAAGCTTTCTTT. This codes for CASSGTVGEAFF.

The chain recombines TRBV28 with TRBJ2-7; no definite D call. The CDR3 contains 12 residues. Germline assignment: CDR1 MDHEN and CDR2 SYDVKM. V dropped 9 bases and J dropped 4 bases, with 13 bases sitting between them. This chain's CDR3 is CASRKKGYEQYF. The CDR3 DNA follows: TGTGCCAGTAGAAAGAAGGGATACGAGCAGTACTTC.

The chain is built from TRBV28 and TRBJ2-1; 8 bases are a match to TRBD2. With 10 bases clipped from V and 1 base from J, the junction kept 12 bases outside the gene matches. CDR3 size: 16 residues. Germline V gives CDR1 MDHEN, CDR2 SYDVKM. The CDR3 sequence: CAISLRGRYSYNEQFF. CDR3 sequence (DNA): TGTGCCATTTCGCTGCGCGGGAGGTATTCCTACAATGAGCAGTTCTTC.

The chain combines TRBV6-2 or TRBV6-3 with TRBJ2-4; perhaps TRBD2 as D (6 bases). CDR1 MNHEY and CDR2 SVGEGT come from the germline V gene. V lost 10 bases, J lost 6 bases, and 16 bases lay in between. There are 13 residues in the CDR3. The CDR3 DNA follows: TGTGCCACGTGTGAGACTAGGGCAAACATTCAGTACTTC. Protein: CATCETRANIQYF.

The chain is built from TRBV5-1 and TRBJ2-3, with D maybe TRBD2 (5 bases). V was shortened by 1 base and J by 4 bases, with 13 bases between the two germline ends. Germline V gene data show CDR1 as SGHRS and CDR2 as YFSETQ. The length of the CDR3 is 15 residues. CDR3 coding DNA: TGCGCCAGCAGCTTGAGCGGTCAAATGTCAGATACGCAGTATTTT. It encodes CASSLSGQMSDTQYF.

The chain joins TRBV24-1 to TRBJ2-1; tentative D call: TRBD2 (5 bases). CDR1 is KGHDR and CDR2 is SFDVKD in the germline V gene. The CDR3 has 13 residues. The germline V and J ends were trimmed by 9 bases and 4 bases, with 12 bases remaining between them. CDR3 bases: TGTGCCACCGACGACTACCCTTACAATGAGCAGTTCTTC. Its translation is CATDDYPYNEQFF.

The rearrangement joins TRBV29-1 to TRBJ2-3; perhaps D is TRBD1 or TRBD2 (5 bases each). The germline V gene has CDR1 SQVTM and CDR2 ANQGSEA. The ends were cut back, 4 bases at V and 3 bases at J, with 11 bases in the middle. The CDR3 is made up of 13 amino acids. CDR3 DNA sequence: TGCAGCGTTGTTCGGGACCTTACAGATACGCAGTATTTT. This encodes CSVVRDLTDTQYF.

In its sample, this clonotype was seen a few times. The V gene is TRBV6-1, the J gene TRBJ2-7, with 9 nucleotides matching TRBD2. Germline loops: CDR1 MNHNS, CDR2 SASEGT. This CDR3 comprises 15 residues. The ends lost 1 base at V and 4 bases at J; junction bases unmatched: 5. CDR3 nucleotide sequence: TGTGCCAGCAGTGAAGGGACTAGCGCTTCGTACGAGCAGTACTTC. Its translation: CASSEGTSASYEQYF.

This sequence joins TRBV7-6 and TRBJ1-1; D is uncertain. The CDR3 loop spans 14 amino acids. V lost 2 bases and J lost 3, with 10 bases in between. The germline V gene has CDR1 SGHVS and CDR2 FNYEAQ. The CDR3 reads CASSLTADDTEAFF. The CDR3 DNA reads as TGTGCCAGCAGCTTAACGGCAGACGACACTGAAGCTTTCTTT. The whole variable domain, remainder taken from reference TRBV7-6 and TRBJ1-1, is GAGVSQSPRYKVTKRGQDVALRCDPISGHVSLYWYRQALGQGPEFLTYFNYEAQQDKSGLPNDRFSAERPEGSISTLTIQRTEQRDSAMYRCASSLTADDTEAFFGQGTRLTVV.

The chain carries TRBV4-2 and TRBJ1-2; D not resolved. The CDR3 has 14 amino acids. Trimming took off 0 bases at V and 8 bases at J, with 13 bases between the two ends. Germline values: CDR1 LGHNA, CDR2 YNFKEQ. CDR3 residues: CASSQELPRPGYTF. CDR3 DNA sequence: TGTGCCAGCAGCCAAGAACTCCCGAGGCCCGGCTACACCTTC.

V gene TRBV24-1 combines with J gene TRBJ2-1; 9 nucleotides match TRBD1. Germline trimming cut 4 bases from V and 3 bases from J; bases unmatched to any gene: 6. Germline CDR1 KGHDR, CDR2 SFDVKD. This CDR3 has 16 amino acids. The CDR3 nucleotides are TGTGCCACCAGTGACCCGACAGGGGGGGTCTACAATGAGCAGTTCTTC. This translates into CATSDPTGGVYNEQFF.

There are a few counts of this clonotype. CDR3 in DNA: TGCAGTGCTTGGACTAGCGGGAGCTTGCAGACCCAGTACTTC. This encodes CSAWTSGSLQTQYF. The gene calls are TRBV20-1 and TRBJ2-5; 13 bases agree with TRBD2. Per the germline V gene, CDR1 is DFQATT and CDR2 is SNEGSKA (reference sequence). With V trimmed by 5 bases and J by 6 bases, 6 bases remained unmatched. The CDR3 totals 14 residues.

The CDR3 nucleotides read TGTGCCAGCAGCCCGCGGGGCTTTGAGCAGTTCTTC. This sequence encodes CASSPRGFEQFF. The chain uses TRBV3-1 and TRBJ2-1; the D gene is possibly TRBD2 (6 bases). With 4 bases removed from V and 9 bases from J, the gap between germline ends came to 10 bases. Germline loops: CDR1 LGHDT, CDR2 YNNKEL (reference sequence). This CDR3 is built from 12 residues.

The DNA for the CDR3 is TGCAGCGCCGCCAGCGGGAGGGCCGGTGAGCAGTACTTC. It specifies CSAASGRAGEQYF. The V and J genes are TRBV29-1 and TRBJ2-7; the match to TRBD2 covers 10 bases. V shed 7 bases, J shed 7 bases, and the junction held 10 bases outside the gene matches. Germline CDR1 reads SQVTM; CDR2 reads ANQGSEA. The CDR3 contains 13 residues.

The CDR3: CASSPTGGDSPLHF. CDR3 nucleotide sequence: TGTGCCAGCAGCCCAACGGGGGGGGATTCACCCCTCCACTTT. V is TRBV3-1 and J is TRBJ1-6, with D possibly TRBD1 on 5 matching bases. V was clipped by 4 bases and J by 8 bases, with 12 bases between them. This CDR3 is 14 amino acids long. Germline values: CDR1 LGHDT, CDR2 YNNKEL (reference sequence). The complete variable domain, with remaining parts taken from reference TRBV3-1 and TRBJ1-6, reads DTAVSQTPKYLVTQMGNDKSIKCEQNLGHDTMYWYKQDSKKFLKIMFSYNNKELIINETVPNRFSPKSPDKAHLNLHINSLELGDSAVYFCASSPTGGDSPLHFGNGTRLTVT.

The chain joins TRBV7-3 to TRBJ1-1; weak D call: TRBD1 (5 bases). Trimming cost V 1 base and J 6 bases, with 12 bases left between them. The length of the CDR3 is 14 residues. CDR1 is SGHTA, CDR2 FQGTGA, per germline. For the CDR3, the DNA is TGTGCCAGCAGCTTAAGGCGGGGGGACGCTGAAGCTTTCTTT. Residues: CASSLRRGDAEAFF.

The J gene is TRBJ1-4, the V gene TRBV28, with D tentatively TRBD1 (6 bases). The germline V gene encodes CDR1 MDHEN and CDR2 SYDVKM. The CDR3 contains 15 residues. V gave up 3 bases and J gave up 9 bases, with 17 bases separating them. The CDR3 DNA follows: TGTGCCAGCAGTTTCCCCCTCGGGCGGGGGCAAAAACTGTTTTTT. Amino acids: CASSFPLGRGQKLFF.

The CDR3 here is CASSQDWGSGRGYNEQFF. In DNA form, the CDR3 reads TGTGCCAGCAGCCAAGATTGGGGCAGCGGGAGGGGTTACAATGAGCAGTTCTTC. The V gene is TRBV3-1, the J gene TRBJ2-1, with 10 bases matching TRBD2. Per germline, CDR1 LGHDT and CDR2 YNNKEL (reference sequence). The CDR3 is made up of 18 amino acids. The junction had 9 bases not matched to a gene; V was cut back by 0 bases and J by 4 bases.

This clonotype was found a few times. The V gene is TRBV29-1, the J gene TRBJ2-4; 8 bases match TRBD2. V was clipped by 6 bases and J by 3 bases; unmatched bases: 7. Germline CDR1 reads SQVTM; CDR2 reads ANQGSEA. This CDR3 comprises 14 residues. CDR3 in amino acids: CSVDSGKGKNIQYF. The CDR3 DNA reads TGCAGCGTCGATAGCGGGAAAGGCAAAAACATTCAGTACTTC. Combining the CDR3 with reference TRBV29-1 and TRBJ2-4 gives the whole variable domain SAVISQKPSRDICQRGTSLTIQCQVDSQVTMMFWYRQQPGQSLTLIATANQGSEATYESGFVIDKFPISRPNLTFSTLTVSNMSPEDSSIYLCSVDSGKGKNIQYFGAGTRLSVL.